Below are 27 T cell receptor beta chains sequenced from a single sample in a study of blood T cell repertoires in COVID-19 (dated by TCRdb to the early 2020s). Library creation used the immunoSEQ multiplex PCR assay. In TCRdb, the immuneACCESS table is reduced to in-frame sequences with V and J assigned. These tables do not hold every clone; where another copy was compared, an unresolved V gene accounts for under half, and the others remain unexplained. For this sample there are over 85,000 clones; approximately 90% appear just once. In total, the top ten clones hold around 2.5% of the sample. The sequencing sample was made of peripheral blood. These receptors came from a human donor with active COVID-19. The donor label of this sample is uncertain.

This clone was counted once. The V gene is TRBV19, the J gene TRBJ1-2; D may be TRBD1 (5 bases). Deletions cut 5 bases from V and 4 bases from J, with 11 bases between. The CDR3 spans 13 residues. Germline CDR1 LNHDA, CDR2 SQIVND (reference sequence). CDR3 region: CASSQGEAYGYTF. The CDR3 bases are TGTGCCAGTAGTCAAGGGGAGGCCTATGGCTACACCTTC.

The chain links TRBV6-5 to TRBJ1-1; 7 bases align to TRBD1. The CDR3 extends over 15 amino acids. Unmatched junction bases numbered 13, after V lost 8 bases and J lost 4 bases. Germline lookup yields CDR1 MNHEY and CDR2 SVGAGI. The CDR3: CASQRQGGEGTEAFF. The CDR3 nucleotides are TGTGCCAGCCAACGACAGGGAGGAGAGGGCACTGAAGCTTTCTTT.

CDR3 in amino acids: CASSQAGRVNQPQHF. DNA for the CDR3: TGTGCCAGCAGCCAAGCTGGCAGGGTCAATCAGCCCCAGCATTTT. This chain links TRBV3-1 (or the pseudogene TRBV3-2) with TRBJ1-5; D perhaps matches TRBD1 (5 bases). This CDR3 is 15 amino acids long. The germline V gene has CDR1 LGHDT and CDR2 YNNKEL (reference sequence). V dropped 1 base and J dropped 3 bases, with 10 bases sitting between them.

CDR3 sequence: CASSLSRETQYF. CDR3 nucleotides: TGTGCCAGCAGCCTGAGTCGAGAGACCCAGTACTTC. The gene calls are TRBV3-1 (or the pseudogene TRBV3-2) and TRBJ2-5; no clear D. The V gene's germline CDR1 is LGHDT and CDR2 YNNKEL (reference sequence). Deletions cut 4 bases from V and 4 bases from J, with 7 bases between. The CDR3 has 12 residues.

The V and J genes are TRBV19 and TRBJ1-2, with D possibly matching TRBD1 (5 bases). CDR1 is LNHDA, CDR2 SQIVND, per germline (reference sequence). The V and J ends lost 2 bases and 6 bases respectively, with 13 bases between them. This CDR3 contains 14 residues. CDR3 residues: CASSIRGKADGYTF. Written as DNA, the CDR3 is TGTGCCAGTAGTATAAGGGGAAAGGCCGATGGCTACACCTTC.

The gene calls are TRBV5-1 and TRBJ1-3, with a possible D match to TRBD1 (6 bases). The CDR3 has 12 residues. Trimming cost V 7 bases and J 2 bases, with 7 bases left between them. CDR1 and CDR2 from the germline V gene are SGHRS and YFSETQ. CDR3 in DNA: TGCGCCAGCTGGGACACTGGAAACACCATATATTTT. Translated: CASWDTGNTIYF.

The chain joins TRBV27 to TRBJ2-5; 7 bases align to TRBD2. The CDR3 loop spans 16 amino acids. V was clipped by 7 bases and J by 5 bases; unmatched bases: 16. The germline V gene encodes CDR1 MNHEY and CDR2 SMNVEV (reference sequence). The chain's CDR3 is CASTPGRLWEGETQYF. CDR3 coding DNA: TGTGCCAGCACCCCAGGGAGACTTTGGGAGGGGGAGACCCAGTACTTC.

This chain uses TRBV6-4 with TRBJ2-1, with a tentative D call TRBD2 (7 bases). CDR3 size: 14 residues. The ends were cut back, 2 bases at V and 9 bases at J, with 14 bases in the middle. CDR1 is MRHNA, CDR2 SNTAGT, per germline. This CDR3 reads CASSDEGGQGEQFF. CDR3 DNA sequence: TGTGCCAGCAGTGACGAGGGGGGGCAGGGTGAGCAGTTCTTC.

The genes are TRBV5-1 and TRBJ1-1; unclear D gene. CDR1 is SGHRS, CDR2 YFSETQ, per germline. V was shortened by 0 bases and J by 0 bases, with 12 bases between the two germline ends. The CDR3 is 16 amino acids. CDR3 in amino acids: CASSLVGGLVNTEAFF. In nucleotides, the CDR3 is TGCGCCAGCAGCTTGGTCGGCGGGCTAGTGAACACTGAAGCTTTCTTT.

The chain joins TRBV4-1 to TRBJ2-7; D unresolved. The CDR3 extends over 13 amino acids. Deletions cut 0 bases from V and 9 bases from J, with 12 bases between. The germline V gene has CDR1 MGHRA and CDR2 YSYEKL. The CDR3 spells CASSQEAAYGQYF. In nucleotides, the CDR3 is TGCGCCAGCAGCCAAGAAGCAGCGTATGGGCAGTACTTC.

The rearrangement joins TRBV2 to TRBJ1-6, with D maybe TRBD1 (6 bases). The length of the CDR3 is 14 residues. Trimming took 6 bases from V and 5 from J, leaving 11 bases between them. The germline CDR1 and CDR2 sequences are SNHLY and FYNNEI. CDR3 DNA sequence: TGTGCCAGCAGCGTAACAGGGAATAATTCACCCCTCCACTTT. This gives the protein CASSVTGNNSPLHF. The full variable domain, completed using reference TRBV2 and TRBJ1-6, is EPEVTQTPSHQVTQMGQEVILRCVPISNHLYFYWYRQILGQKVEFLVSFYNNEISEKSEIFDDQFSVERPDGSNFTLKIRSTKLEDSAMYFCASSVTGNNSPLHFGNGTRLTVT.

The chain has TRBV2 and TRBJ1-4, with 8 bases lining up with TRBD1. This CDR3 contains 14 residues. V was clipped by 11 bases and J by 5 bases; unmatched bases: 10. Germline V gives CDR1 SNHLY, CDR2 FYNNEI. CDR3: CASHGTGENEKLFF. The CDR3 bases are TGTGCCTCACACGGGACAGGTGAAAATGAAAAACTGTTTTTT. The full variable domain, with the rest looked up from reference TRBV2 and TRBJ1-4, is EPEVTQTPSHQVTQMGQEVILRCVPISNHLYFYWYRQILGQKVEFLVSFYNNEISEKSEIFDDQFSVERPDGSNFTLKIRSTKLEDSAMYFCASHGTGENEKLFFGSGTQLSVL.

The chain links TRBV4-2 to TRBJ2-5, with D possibly matching TRBD2 (7 bases). Germline CDR1 LGHNA, CDR2 YNFKEQ. V lost 6 bases, J lost 1 base, and 12 bases lay in between. The CDR3 is 14 residues long. CDR3 DNA: TGTGCCAGCAGAGGAGGGGGGGCCCAAGAGACCCAGTACTTC. Amino acids: CASRGGGAQETQYF.

The V call is TRBV11-1, the J call TRBJ2-7; tentatively, D is TRBD2 (5 bases). The CDR3 runs 13 residues. Germline V CDR1 and CDR2: SGHAT, FQDESV (reference sequence). V was cut by 8 bases and J by 2 bases, with 13 bases left in between. CDR3 nucleotides: TGTGCCAGCCTAGGGAGTGAGACCTACGAGCAGTACTTC. It specifies CASLGSETYEQYF.

The chain employs TRBV2 and TRBJ1-1; D possibly corresponds to TRBD1 (5 bases). The germline V gene encodes CDR1 SNHLY and CDR2 FYNNEI. The V end was cut by 8 bases, the J end by 6 bases, with 13 bases between. The CDR3 extends over 12 amino acids. The chain's CDR3 is CASCQGRSEAFF. The CDR3 region has the DNA TGTGCCAGCTGTCAGGGAAGGTCTGAAGCTTTCTTT.

The chain couples TRBV5-1 to TRBJ2-7; tentatively, D is TRBD2 (6 bases). V was trimmed by 1 base and J by 4 bases, leaving 15 bases between them. In germline, CDR1 is SGHRS, CDR2 YFSETQ. The CDR3 covers 15 residues. The CDR3 region is CASSLLVSGQYEQYF. DNA for the CDR3: TGCGCCAGCAGCTTGCTGGTTAGCGGCCAGTACGAGCAGTACTTC.

V is TRBV7-9 and J is TRBJ1-1; the D gene is possibly TRBD1 (5 bases). V was cut by 5 bases and J by 5 bases, with 15 bases left in between. The germline V gene encodes CDR1 SEHNR and CDR2 FQNEAQ (reference sequence). The CDR3 is made up of 14 amino acids. The CDR3 region is CASSAQSSGTEAFF. DNA for the CDR3: TGTGCCAGCAGCGCCCAATCTTCAGGGACTGAAGCTTTCTTT.

This clone turned up a few times. V usage is TRBV7-3 and J usage is TRBJ1-2, with D tentatively TRBD1 (5 bases). CDR3 length: 17 residues. Trimming shortened V by 0 bases and J by 1 base, and 15 bases separated the two germline ends. Germline CDR1 and CDR2: SGHTA and FQGTGA. The CDR3 coding sequence is TGTGCCAGCAGCTTAACCCCCAGCAGGGCTGATAACTATGGCTACACCTTC. Residues: CASSLTPSRADNYGYTF.

The chain couples TRBV2 to TRBJ1-5, with D possibly matching TRBD1 (5 bases). V gave up 2 bases and J gave up 4 bases, with 12 bases separating them. The CDR3 contains 15 residues. Germline-derived CDR1 and CDR2 are SNHLY and FYNNEI. The DNA for the CDR3 is TGTGCCAGCAGTGAATTGGGGCACTTTAATCAGCCCCAGCATTTT. It encodes CASSELGHFNQPQHF.

The chain employs TRBV2 and TRBJ1-4, with no clear D. The V gene lost 1 base and the J gene lost 0 bases, with 6 bases spanning the gap. Per the germline V gene, CDR1 is SNHLY and CDR2 is FYNNEI. There are 15 residues in the CDR3. The CDR3 coding sequence is TGTGCCAGCAGTGAAGAAGCTGCAACTAATGAAAAACTGTTTTTT. This encodes CASSEEAATNEKLFF.

The gene calls are TRBV18 and TRBJ2-7; D not certain. The CDR3 totals 13 residues. The V gene lost 4 bases and the J gene lost 0 bases, with 7 bases spanning the gap. Germline values: CDR1 KGHSH, CDR2 LQKENI. The CDR3 DNA reads TGTGCCAGCTCACGCGACAACTCCTACGAGCAGTACTTC. Translation: CASSRDNSYEQYF.

The rearrangement links TRBV5-4 to TRBJ1-2; D is perhaps TRBD1 (6 bases). The V gene's germline CDR1 is SGHNT and CDR2 YYREEE (reference sequence). The V and J ends lost 4 bases and 4 bases respectively, with 14 bases between them. The CDR3 totals 14 residues. The CDR3 here is CASSLPGQVYGYTF. The CDR3 DNA is TGTGCCAGCAGCCTACCGGGACAAGTCTATGGCTACACCTTC.

The chain employs TRBV7-9 and TRBJ1-2; D gene ambiguous. V was clipped by 7 bases and J by 9 bases, with 18 bases between them. Germline V gene data show CDR1 as SEHNR and CDR2 as FQNEAQ (reference sequence). The CDR3 is 13 residues long. The CDR3 here is CASTDAPGRSYTF. The CDR3 DNA is TGTGCCAGCACCGATGCCCCAGGTAGGAGCTACACCTTC.

The genes are TRBV9 and TRBJ1-1; 7 nucleotides agree with TRBD1. V was pared by 3 bases and J by 0 bases, with 8 bases of the junction left unmatched. The CDR3 contains 16 residues. CDR1 is SGDLS, CDR2 YYNGEE, per germline. The CDR3 DNA reads as TGTGCCAGCAGCGAAACAGGGGTGGGCATGAACACTGAAGCTTTCTTT. It specifies CASSETGVGMNTEAFF.

This clone was seen only once. The J gene is TRBJ1-2, the V gene TRBV19, with D possibly being TRBD1 (5 bases). Germline assignment: CDR1 LNHDA and CDR2 SQIVND (reference sequence). The CDR3 sequence is 12 residues long. Trimming took 8 bases from V and 4 from J, leaving 11 bases between them. CDR3 DNA: TGTGCCAGTTCCAGGGTCCCCTATGGCTACACCTTC. This codes for CASSRVPYGYTF.

The chain links TRBV25-1 to TRBJ2-5; 7 bases match TRBD2. Germline assignment: CDR1 MGHDK and CDR2 SYGVNS. Trimming at V came to 1 base and at J to 1 base, leaving 3 bases not matched to a gene. CDR3 length equals 15 residues. The CDR3 DNA sequence: TGTGCCAGCAGTGAATTCGGCGGGGGCCAAGAGACCCAGTACTTC. As protein: CASSEFGGGQETQYF.

This sequence joins TRBV5-5 and TRBJ2-5; a weak D match, TRBD2 (6 bases). This CDR3 has 16 amino acids. Deletions cut 6 bases from V and 2 bases from J, with 20 bases between. Per germline, CDR1 SGHKS and CDR2 YYEKEE (reference sequence). CDR3: CASNTRRASEQETQYF. In nucleotides, the CDR3 is TGTGCCAGCAACACCCGACGGGCTAGCGAGCAAGAGACCCAGTACTTC. Full variable domain (missing parts from reference TRBV5-5 and TRBJ2-5): DAGVTQSPTHLIKTRGQQVTLRCSPISGHKSVSWYQQVLGQGPQFIFQYYEKEERGRGNFPDRFSARQFPNYSSELNVNALLLGDSALYLCASNTRRASEQETQYFGPGTRLLVL.